The present entry profiles one TCR beta chain with its context. This sample is part of a study of blood T cell repertoires in COVID-19. In the study overall: Italy, Spain and the United States were the sources of the convalescent and acute COVID-19 samples. Sources were T cells, B-cell-depleted T cells, or PBMCs; the material itself was cDNA or gDNA.

This CDR3 spans 17 amino acids. The germline gives CDR1 SGHTA, CDR2 FQGTGA. V trimming: 5 bases; J trimming: 2 bases; junction bases outside the gene matches: 5. The repertoire was sequenced with immunoSEQ multiplex PCR; TCRdb's copy has only in-frame clones and lacks some. The sample contains approximately 80,000 clones, less than 95% of which appear only once. The genes are TRBV7-3 and TRBJ2-3; 15 nucleotides agree with TRBD2. The sample comprised peripheral blood. The source of this sequence is a woman between 45 and 65 years old in a cohort sampled during active COVID-19. Here the CDR3 reads CASSRTSGRANTDTQYF. The CDR3 DNA sequence: TGTGCCAGCAGCCGGACTAGCGGGAGGGCCAACACAGATACGCAGTATTTT.